These 15 T cell receptor beta chains were all obtained from the same sample, sequenced in a study of shared clonotypes between healthy human individuals. Profiling relied on immunoSEQ multiplex PCR, and the TCRdb table lists in-frame clones only, not all of them. In the table there are about 1.4 million clones, roughly 97% of which are singletons. Sequencing was performed on naive CD4+ T cells sorted from blood. Subset indicated: CD45RA+ positively selected. The source of these receptors is a man under 40 in good health.

V is TRBV7-2 and J is TRBJ2-7; D is unclear. The CDR3 contains 13 residues. V was clipped by 6 bases and J by 3 bases, with 12 bases between them. CDR1 and CDR2 from the germline V gene are SGHTA and FQGNSA. CDR3 sequence reads: CASRSRNYYEQYF. CDR3 coding DNA: TGTGCCAGCAGGAGCCGAAACTACTACGAGCAGTACTTC. The variable domain in full, with the rest retrieved from reference TRBV7-2 and TRBJ2-7, is GAGVSQSPSNKVTEKGKDVELRCDPISGHTALYWYRQSLGQGLEFLIYFQGNSAPDKSGLPSDRFSAERTGGSVSTLTIQRTQQEDSAVYLCASRSRNYYEQYFGPGTRLTVT.

The gene calls are TRBV11-3 and TRBJ2-1; 7 positions match TRBD1. Germline V gene data show CDR1 as SGHNT and CDR2 as YENEEA. The J segment lost 7 bases and the V segment lost 2 bases, leaving 8 bases of the junction unmatched. This CDR3 has 15 amino acids. As DNA, the CDR3 is TGTGCCAGCAGCTTATCCGCGACAGGGATGAATGAGCAGTTCTTC. This codes for CASSLSATGMNEQFF.

The chain combines TRBV29-1 with TRBJ2-1, with D perhaps being TRBD1 or TRBD2 (6 bases each). V was pared by 6 bases and J by 0 bases, with 12 bases between. Per germline, CDR1 SQVTM and CDR2 ANQGSEA. The CDR3 extends over 14 amino acids. The CDR3: CSVHGGGSYNEQFF. DNA for the CDR3: TGCAGCGTCCACGGAGGGGGCTCCTACAATGAGCAGTTCTTC.

Here the CDR3 DNA reads TGCGCCAGCAGTTTTAAGCGGGAGGGCCCCAATGAGCAGTTCTTC. Amino acid sequence: CASSFKREGPNEQFF. The rearrangement uses TRBV10-1 and TRBJ2-1, with 10 bases that match TRBD2. There are 15 residues in the CDR3. Germline CDR1 and CDR2: WNHNN and SYGVQD (reference sequence). Germline trimming cut 5 bases from V and 6 bases from J; bases unmatched to any gene: 7.

The chain recombines TRBV7-9 with TRBJ1-3; D gene uncertain. Trimming pared 2 bases from V and 0 bases from J, leaving 11 bases between. The CDR3 has 16 amino acids. Per germline, CDR1 SEHNR and CDR2 FQNEAQ (reference sequence). This CDR3 reads CASSLLAWDSGNTIYF. For the CDR3, the DNA is TGTGCCAGCAGCTTACTCGCCTGGGACTCTGGAAACACCATATATTTT.

With regard to this clone: Within the sample, other DNA sequences also encode this same CDR3. The DNA for the CDR3 is TGCGCCAGCAGCTTGGGGGGTGACAATGAGCAGTTCTTC. Protein product: CASSLGGDNEQFF. The chain links TRBV5-1 to TRBJ2-1, with D uncertain. Trimming pared 0 bases from V and 5 bases from J, leaving 6 bases between. The CDR3 is 13 residues long. Germline V gene data show CDR1 as SGHRS and CDR2 as YFSETQ.

V and J are TRBV5-1 and TRBJ2-1; D not resolved. Trimming removed 2 bases from V and 8 bases from J, with 5 bases in between. CDR1 is SGHRS, CDR2 YFSETQ, per germline. CDR3 length equals 11 residues. CDR3 protein: CASSFGYEQFF. In DNA form, the CDR3 reads TGCGCCAGCAGCTTTGGGTATGAGCAGTTCTTC.

This chain links TRBV4-2 with TRBJ2-3, with 9 bases identical to TRBD2. Trimming at V came to 0 bases and at J to 8 bases, leaving 6 bases not matched to a gene. This CDR3 contains 15 residues. Germline lookup yields CDR1 LGHNA and CDR2 YNFKEQ. The CDR3 coding sequence is TGTGCCAGCAGCCAAGACGGGCTAGCGGGGAGTACGCAGTATTTT. Residues: CASSQDGLAGSTQYF.

As to this clone: The same CDR3 is also encoded by other DNA sequences in this sample. The chain recombines TRBV30 with TRBJ1-3, with D unresolved. V lost 1 base to trimming and J lost 1 base, with 5 bases between them. CDR1 and CDR2 from the germline V gene are GTSNPN and SVGIG (reference sequence). This CDR3 comprises 13 residues. The CDR3 here is CAWSGNSGNTIYF. As DNA, the CDR3 is TGTGCCTGGAGTGGTAATTCTGGAAACACCATATATTTT.

This chain uses TRBV15 with TRBJ2-2, with D possibly matching TRBD1 (5 bases). This CDR3 comprises 17 residues. Germline V gene data show CDR1 as LNHNV and CDR2 as YYDKDF (reference sequence). Trimming stripped 1 base from V and 1 base from J, with 13 bases between. CDR3 in amino acids: CATSRGAPGQNTGELFF. CDR3 DNA sequence: TGTGCCACCAGCAGAGGTGCACCAGGGCAGAACACCGGGGAGCTGTTTTTT.

V is TRBV19 and J is TRBJ1-2; 11 bases line up with TRBD1. Germline CDR1 reads LNHDA; CDR2 reads SQIVND (reference sequence). The ends lost 4 bases at V and 5 bases at J; junction bases unmatched: 6. There are 15 residues in the CDR3. CDR3 DNA sequence: TGTGCCAGTAGTACCGACGGGACAGGGGGATATGGCTACACCTTC. Amino acids: CASSTDGTGGYGYTF.

The chain links TRBV7-2 to TRBJ2-1; tentatively, D is TRBD2 (6 bases). Per germline, CDR1 SGHTA and CDR2 FQGNSA. The CDR3 loop spans 15 amino acids. The ends were cut back, 5 bases at V and 1 base at J, with 12 bases in the middle. For the CDR3, the DNA is TGTGCCAGCAGCGTGGGGCGGGGATCCTACAATGAGCAGTTCTTC. It yields the protein CASSVGRGSYNEQFF.

This rearrangement joins TRBV29-1 to TRBJ1-4, with D tentatively TRBD1 (5 bases). CDR1 is SQVTM, CDR2 ANQGSEA, per germline. The V end was cut by 5 bases, the J end by 5 bases, with 9 bases between. The CDR3 runs to 12 residues. The CDR3 nucleotides are TGCAGCGTTTGGGACCACAATGAAAAACTGTTTTTT. It translates to CSVWDHNEKLFF.

J is TRBJ2-3 and V is TRBV7-2; no clear D gene. The CDR3 length is 12 residues. V lost 6 bases and J 6 bases, leaving 10 bases between the germline ends. Germline CDR1 SGHTA, CDR2 FQGNSA. The CDR3 spells CASRFGQDTQYF. The CDR3 nucleotides are TGTGCCAGCAGATTTGGGCAGGATACGCAGTATTTT.

The CDR3 DNA sequence: TGTGCCAGTAGTCCAAAGACACTGAACACTGAAGCTTTCTTT. This gives the protein CASSPKTLNTEAFF. V is TRBV19 and J is TRBJ1-1; unclear D gene. Trimming took 5 bases from V and 0 from J, leaving 10 bases between them. Germline loops: CDR1 LNHDA, CDR2 SQIVND (reference sequence). The CDR3 extends over 14 amino acids.